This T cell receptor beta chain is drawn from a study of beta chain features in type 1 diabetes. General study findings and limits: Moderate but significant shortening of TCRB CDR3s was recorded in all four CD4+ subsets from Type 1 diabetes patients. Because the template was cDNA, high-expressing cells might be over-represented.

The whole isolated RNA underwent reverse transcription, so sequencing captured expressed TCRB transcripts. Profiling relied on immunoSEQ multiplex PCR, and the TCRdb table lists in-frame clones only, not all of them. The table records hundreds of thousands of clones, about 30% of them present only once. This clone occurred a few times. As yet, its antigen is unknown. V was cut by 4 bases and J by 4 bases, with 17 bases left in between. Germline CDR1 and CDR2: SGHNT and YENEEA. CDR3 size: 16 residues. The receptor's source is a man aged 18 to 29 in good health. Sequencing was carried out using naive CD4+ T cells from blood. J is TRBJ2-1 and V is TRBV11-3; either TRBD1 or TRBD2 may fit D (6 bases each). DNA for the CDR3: TGTGCCAGCAGCTACGGAGGGTGGGGGCTTTACAATGAGCAGTTCTTC. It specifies CASSYGGWGLYNEQFF. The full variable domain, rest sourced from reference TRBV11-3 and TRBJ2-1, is EAGVVQSPRYKIIEKKQPVAFWCNPISGHNTLYWYLQNLGQGPELLIRYENEEAVDDSQLPKDRFSAERLKGVDSTLKIQPAELGDSAVYLCASSYGGWGLYNEQFFGPGTRLTVL.